The clone carrying this T cell receptor (beta chain) was counted between two and nine times. Its cognate antigen is unknown. Between the trimmed V and J ends, which lost 4 bases and 0 bases, there was a span of 14 bases. In germline, CDR1 is SGHKS, CDR2 YYEKEE (reference sequence). The CDR3 totals 15 residues. This sample is drawn from a study of T cell responses to AZD1222 COVID-19 vaccine. Background on the study: Analysis merged second doses at about 4 or about 12 weeks.

TCRdb's table, derived via immunoSEQ multiplex PCR, lists solely in-frame clones and lacks some. The table has around 120,000 clones, around 86% seen once; the top ten hold roughly 1.1%. Notes on the study in general: White British donors predominated, females outnumbered males, and clonal diversity was possibly underestimated. Just a handful of people given AZD1222 tested seropositive at baseline.

The clonotype originates from an adult in good health. The chain is built from TRBV5-5 and TRBJ2-7; TRBD2 might be the D (6 bases). The specimen comprised peripheral blood, sampled on day 0 of AZD1222 vaccination. In nucleotides, the CDR3 is TGTGCCAGCAGCCCATCGGGACTCAGCTCCTACGAGCAGTACTTC. Its translation: CASSPSGLSSYEQYF.